This T cell receptor beta chain appears in the sequencing data of a study of identical twins. The study's findings and limits: Among out-of-frame alpha sequences shared by twins, low generation probability occurred in excess.

On this clonotype: What it binds is unknown.

TCRdb re-called the 5' RACE reads through MiXCR, storing one row per CDR3 protein. Here the sample spans roughly 720,000 distinct CDR3 sequences, roughly 18% being singletons. The CDR3 is 15 residues long. With 5 bases removed from V and 7 bases from J, the gap between germline ends came to 18 bases. Germline V CDR1 and CDR2: LNHDA, SQIVND (reference sequence). These data were likewise used in another study, on T cells expressing NK-cell markers. That work adds: Cells sorted as CD3+CD56+NKG2C+, CD3+CD56+NKG2C- and CD3+CD56-NKG2C+ T cells supplied the TCR beta repertoires. HCMV seropositivity characterized most of the eight sequenced donors, and seronegativity one. In four donors, dominant clonotypes made up about 28.3-65% of CD3+CD56-NKG2C+ cells.

The clonotype comes from a woman aged 18-29 years in good health. Material: PBMCs. The chain carries TRBV19 and TRBJ2-1, with TRBD1 as a possible D gene (5 bases). The CDR3 sequence is CASSAKGIFRNEQFF. In nucleotides, the CDR3 is TGTGCCAGTAGTGCCAAGGGGATTTTTCGAAATGAGCAGTTCTTC.